This T cell receptor (beta chain) was captured in a study of OX40 agonist ivuxolimab in advanced cancers. Clones were read by immunoSEQ multiplex PCR, and TCRdb kept only the in-frame ones, dropping some. The sample comprises tens of thousands of clones, 75% to 90% of which are singletons, and approximately 10% rests with the top ten. This clone appeared a few times. Antigen: not known. In the same sample, other DNA sequences code for this CDR3. Trimming removed 0 bases at V and 5 bases at J, with 10 bases between. Germline-derived CDR1 and CDR2 are SGDLS and YYNGEE. The CDR3 consists of 14 residues. Study conclusions and caveats: Antigens targeted by the expanded peripheral T cells were not determined. Clonal expansion from baseline to week 6 occurred in both CD4+ and CD8+ T cells. CD8+ T cells (on average) carried more expanded clones than CD4+ T cells.

Patients were ruled out by autoimmune disease history or systemic immunosuppression. This sequence joins TRBV9 and TRBJ2-3; possibly TRBD2 for D (6 bases). Here the sequenced sample was CD4+ or CD8+ T cells sorted from blood, taken in a trial of the OX40 agonist ivuxolimab. This TCR was recovered from an adult with an advanced solid tumor such as melanoma, head and neck, liver or kidney cancer. The CDR3 protein is CASSVGGLEDTQYF. The DNA for the CDR3 is TGTGCCAGCAGCGTAGGGGGACTGGAAGATACGCAGTATTTT. The full variable domain, its missing parts supplied by reference TRBV9 and TRBJ2-3, is DSGVTQTPKHLITATGQRVTLRCSPRSGDLSVYWYQQSLDQGLQFLIQYYNGEERAKGNILERFSAQQFPDLHSELNLSSLELGDSALYFCASSVGGLEDTQYFGPGTRLTVL.